This TCR beta chain was sequenced for a study of T cell responses to AZD1222 COVID-19 vaccine. Sequenced by immunoSEQ multiplex PCR; TCRdb stores in-frame clones only, minus some. Among around 96,000 clones listed, about 93% were seen once. The germline CDR1 and CDR2 sequences are KGHSH and LQKENI. The ends were cut back, 2 bases at V and 0 bases at J, with 10 bases in the middle. This CDR3 spans 15 amino acids. The clonotype originates from an adult who received the AZD1222 COVID-19 vaccine. The sequencing used peripheral blood, collected 28 days after the second AZD1222 dose. The chain joins TRBV18 to TRBJ1-2; D ambiguous. The CDR3: CASSPTQPTNYGYTF. The CDR3 coding sequence is TGTGCCAGCTCACCAACCCAGCCAACTAACTATGGCTACACCTTC.